These 12 T cell receptor beta chains originate from one sample sequenced in a study of Tregs in tolerant kidney transplant recipients. TCRdb keeps only in-frame clones here, not all; method: immunoSEQ multiplex PCR. The sample contains 75,000 to 80,000 clones, about 91% of which appear only once. This specimen consisted of Tregs from blood, obtained before the transplant. Every receptor here comes from a human donor who received a combined kidney and bone marrow transplant.

The chain has TRBV5-1 and TRBJ2-7; D tentatively reads TRBD1 or TRBD2 (5 bases each). Trimming removed 4 bases from V and 2 bases from J, with 16 bases in between. This CDR3 comprises 15 residues. Germline V gene lookup returns CDR1 SGHRS and CDR2 YFSETQ. The CDR3 sequence: CASSPGQVVAYEQYF. The CDR3 nucleotides read TGCGCCAGCAGCCCGGGGCAGGTGGTAGCCTACGAGCAGTACTTC.

V gene TRBV6-1 combines with J gene TRBJ2-5; 12 positions agree with TRBD2. V dropped 6 bases and J dropped 4; count of bases not matched to a gene: 6. CDR3 length: 15 residues. CDR1 MNHNS and CDR2 SASEGT come from the germline V gene. CDR3 sequence reads: CASRRLAGAAETQYF. The DNA for the CDR3 is TGTGCCAGCAGGCGACTAGCGGGAGCCGCAGAGACCCAGTACTTC.

The chain has TRBV7-9 and TRBJ2-7; 12 bases align to TRBD2. V was pared by 3 bases and J by 6 bases, with 6 bases of the junction left unmatched. The CDR3 covers 15 residues. CDR1 is SEHNR, CDR2 FQNEAQ, per germline (reference sequence). CDR3: CASSFSSGRAGEQYF. CDR3 DNA sequence: TGTGCCAGCAGCTTCTCTAGCGGGAGGGCTGGCGAGCAGTACTTC.

This sequence joins TRBV27 and TRBJ2-5, with TRBD1 as a possible D gene (5 bases). Trimming removed 10 bases at V and 4 bases at J, with 16 bases between. CDR3 length: 13 residues. In germline, CDR1 is MNHEY, CDR2 SMNVEV (reference sequence). The CDR3 region has the DNA TGTGCCACAGCGACAGACCTGGGAGAGACCCAGTACTTC. The encoded protein is CATATDLGETQYF.

The CDR3 sequence: CASSGAGNYEQYF. In DNA form, the CDR3 reads TGTGCCAGTAGCGGGGCAGGGAACTACGAGCAGTACTTC. The V gene is TRBV27, the J gene TRBJ2-7; the match to TRBD2 covers 8 bases. V was clipped by 9 bases and J by 3 bases; unmatched bases: 7. Per the germline V gene, CDR1 is MNHEY and CDR2 is SMNVEV (reference sequence). This CDR3 has 13 residues.

CDR3 bases: TGTGCCAGCTCACCGGGGGGAACGTCCGAGCAGTACTTC. Translated: CASSPGGTSEQYF. The chain is built from TRBV18 and TRBJ2-5; D may be TRBD2 (6 bases). The J call may be in error: the DNA end matches TRBJ2-7 better. This CDR3 is built from 13 residues. Germline CDR1 reads KGHSH; CDR2 reads LQKENI.

The CDR3 sequence is CSVPGQGYEQYF. In DNA form, the CDR3 reads TGCAGCGTTCCGGGACAGGGGTACGAGCAGTACTTC. The V and J genes are TRBV29-1 and TRBJ2-7; 10 bases are a match to TRBD1. The germline gives CDR1 SQVTM, CDR2 ANQGSEA. The CDR3 is 12 residues long. The V and J ends lost 5 bases and 4 bases, in that order; junction bases with no gene match: 2.

The chain recombines TRBV18 with TRBJ2-7, with a weak D call TRBD1 (5 bases). The CDR3 runs to 16 residues. Trimming shortened V by 3 bases and J by 3 bases, and 18 bases separated the two germline ends. Germline V gives CDR1 KGHSH, CDR2 LQKENI. The CDR3 reads CASSPGRQMRFYEQYF. Here the CDR3 DNA reads TGTGCCAGCTCACCGGGGCGACAGATGAGATTCTACGAGCAGTACTTC. The full variable domain, with the rest looked up from reference TRBV18 and TRBJ2-7, is NAGVMQNPRHLVRRRGQEARLRCSPMKGHSHVYWYRQLPEEGLKFMVYLQKENIIDESGMPKERFSAEFPKEGPSILRIQQVVRGDSAAYFCASSPGRQMRFYEQYFGPGTRLTVT.

This sequence joins TRBV7-8 and TRBJ1-3; D unresolved. V was shortened by 2 bases and J by 0 bases, with 11 bases between the two germline ends. The CDR3 spans 16 residues. Germline V lookup: CDR1 SGHVS, CDR2 FQNEAQ. The CDR3 nucleotides read TGTGCCAGCAGCTTATCTAATCTGGGCTCTGGAAACACCATATATTTT. This gives the protein CASSLSNLGSGNTIYF.

The chain couples TRBV2 to TRBJ2-6, with 9 bases matching TRBD2. The germline gives CDR1 SNHLY, CDR2 FYNNEI. Losses at the gene ends were 7 bases for V and 1 base for J; bases not matched to a gene: 14. The length of the CDR3 is 19 residues. The CDR3 region has the DNA TGTGCCAGCACTCTAAGGGCTGCGGGAGGGCCATCTGGGGCCAACGTCCTGACTTTC. This encodes CASTLRAAGGPSGANVLTF.

The chain carries TRBV6-5 and TRBJ1-2; 8 bases are a match to TRBD1. From germline, CDR1 is MNHEY and CDR2 SVGAGI. With V trimmed by 0 bases and J by 2 bases, 5 bases remained unmatched. This CDR3 contains 16 residues. The CDR3 DNA reads as TGTGCCAGCAGTTACTCCTGGACAGGGACAAACTATGGCTACACCTTC. Encoded protein: CASSYSWTGTNYGYTF.

V gene TRBV5-1 combines with J gene TRBJ2-3; TRBD2 matches at 9 bases. Germline V lookup: CDR1 SGHRS, CDR2 YFSETQ. The CDR3 sequence is 16 residues long. J gave up 4 bases and V 4 bases, and 10 bases lay outside the gene matches. CDR3 amino acids: CASSIAGEMVADTQYF. CDR3 DNA sequence: TGCGCCAGCAGCATAGCGGGAGAGATGGTCGCAGATACGCAGTATTTT. Using reference TRBV5-1 and TRBJ2-3 for the parts outside the CDR3, the full variable domain is KAGVTQTPRYLIKTRGQQVTLSCSPISGHRSVSWYQQTPGQGLQFLFEYFSETQRNKGNFPGRFSGRQFSNSRSEMNVSTLELGDSALYLCASSIAGEMVADTQYFGPGTRLTVL.